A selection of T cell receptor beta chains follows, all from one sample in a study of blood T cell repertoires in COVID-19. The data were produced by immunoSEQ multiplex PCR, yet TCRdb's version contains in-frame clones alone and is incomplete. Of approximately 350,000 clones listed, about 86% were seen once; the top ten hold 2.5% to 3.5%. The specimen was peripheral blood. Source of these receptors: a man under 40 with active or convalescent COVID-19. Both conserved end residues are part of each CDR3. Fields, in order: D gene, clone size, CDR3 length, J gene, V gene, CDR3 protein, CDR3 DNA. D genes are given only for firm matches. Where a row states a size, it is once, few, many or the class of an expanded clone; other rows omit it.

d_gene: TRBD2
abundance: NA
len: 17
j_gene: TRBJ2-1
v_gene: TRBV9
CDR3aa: CASSGRGTSGRADEQFF
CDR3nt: TGTGCCAGCAGCGGTCGGGGGACGAGCGGGAGGGCCGATGAGCAGTTCTTC

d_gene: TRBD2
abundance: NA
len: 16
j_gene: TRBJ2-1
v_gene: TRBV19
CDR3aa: CASSMGSGRAKNEQFF
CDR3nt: TGTGCCAGTAGTATGGGGAGCGGGAGGGCCAAAAATGAGCAGTTCTTC

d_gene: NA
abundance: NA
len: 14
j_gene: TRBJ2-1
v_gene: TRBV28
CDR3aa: CASRTEAGVNEQFF
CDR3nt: TGTGCCAGCAGGACGGAGGCAGGGGTCAATGAGCAGTTCTTC

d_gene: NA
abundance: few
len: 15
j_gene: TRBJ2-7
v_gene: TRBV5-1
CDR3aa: CASSLTESGTYEQYF
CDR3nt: TGCGCCAGCAGCTTGACTGAAAGCGGAACCTACGAGCAGTACTTC

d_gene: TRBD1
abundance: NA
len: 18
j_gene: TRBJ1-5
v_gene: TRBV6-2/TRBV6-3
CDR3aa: CASSYSRDRGLSNQPQHF
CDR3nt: TGTGCCAGCAGTTACTCCCGGGACAGGGGGTTAAGCAATCAGCCCCAGCATTTT

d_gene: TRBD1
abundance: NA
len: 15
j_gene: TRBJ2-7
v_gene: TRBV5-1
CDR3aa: CASSDRDRAHLEQYF
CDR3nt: TGCGCCAGCAGCGACCGGGACAGGGCTCATCTCGAGCAGTACTTC

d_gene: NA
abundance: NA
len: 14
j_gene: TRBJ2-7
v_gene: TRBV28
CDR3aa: CASSLVQGNYEQYF
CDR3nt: TGTGCCAGCAGTTTGGTCCAGGGGAATTACGAGCAGTACTTC

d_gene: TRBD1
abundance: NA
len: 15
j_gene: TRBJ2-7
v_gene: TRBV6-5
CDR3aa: CASKGVGTGAYEQYF
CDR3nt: TGTGCCAGCAAGGGGGTTGGGACAGGGGCTTACGAGCAGTACTTC

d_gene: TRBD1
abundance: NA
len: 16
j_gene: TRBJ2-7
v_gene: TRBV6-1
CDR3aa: CASSEAPLTGWYEQYF
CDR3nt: TGTGCCAGCAGTGAAGCACCCTTGACAGGGTGGTACGAGCAGTACTTC

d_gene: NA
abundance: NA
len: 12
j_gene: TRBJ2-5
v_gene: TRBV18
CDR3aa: CASSQNKETQYF
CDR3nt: TGTGCCAGCTCACAAAATAAAGAGACCCAGTACTTC

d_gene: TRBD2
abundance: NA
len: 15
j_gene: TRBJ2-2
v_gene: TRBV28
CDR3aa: CASSGVAGGTGELFF
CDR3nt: TGTGCCAGCAGTGGGGTAGCGGGAGGGACCGGGGAGCTGTTTTTT

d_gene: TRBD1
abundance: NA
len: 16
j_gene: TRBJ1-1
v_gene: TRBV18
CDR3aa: CASSPSGTGTPTEAFF
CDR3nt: TGTGCCAGCTCACCGTCAGGGACAGGGACTCCCACTGAAGCTTTCTTT

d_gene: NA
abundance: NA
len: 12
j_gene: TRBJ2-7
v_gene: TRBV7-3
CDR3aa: CASSPGSVEQYF
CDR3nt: TGTGCCAGCAGCCCCGGGTCGGTCGAGCAGTACTTC

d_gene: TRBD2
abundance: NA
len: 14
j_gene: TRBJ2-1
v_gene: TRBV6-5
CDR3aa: CASRLGTGGNEQFF
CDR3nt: TGTGCCAGCAGGCTCGGGACGGGGGGGAATGAGCAGTTCTTC

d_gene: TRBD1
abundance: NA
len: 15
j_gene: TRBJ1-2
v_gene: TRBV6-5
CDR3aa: CASSSLQGVDYGYTF
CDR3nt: TGTGCCAGCAGTTCTCTACAGGGGGTGGACTATGGCTACACCTTC

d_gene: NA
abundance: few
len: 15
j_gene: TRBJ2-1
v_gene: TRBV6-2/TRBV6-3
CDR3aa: CASSYRGSSYNEQFF
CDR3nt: TGTGCCAGCAGTTACCGGGGAAGCTCCTACAATGAGCAGTTCTTC

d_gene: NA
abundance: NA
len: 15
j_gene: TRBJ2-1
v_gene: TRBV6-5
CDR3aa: CASSYDPTGLNEQFF
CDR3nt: TGTGCCAGCAGTTATGACCCAACTGGGCTCAATGAGCAGTTCTTC

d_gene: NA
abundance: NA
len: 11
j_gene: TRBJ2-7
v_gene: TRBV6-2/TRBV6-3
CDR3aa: CASSRIYEQYF
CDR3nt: TGTGCCAGCAGCCGTATCTACGAGCAGTACTTC

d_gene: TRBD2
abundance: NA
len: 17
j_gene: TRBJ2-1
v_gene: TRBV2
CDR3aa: CASNGYSGGFAYNEQFF
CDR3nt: TGTGCCAGCAACGGTTATAGCGGGGGGTTCGCCTACAATGAGCAGTTCTTC

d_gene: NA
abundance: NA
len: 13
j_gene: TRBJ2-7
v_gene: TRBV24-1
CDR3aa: CATSDPGRDEQYF
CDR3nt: TGTGCCACCAGTGATCCGGGCAGGGACGAGCAGTACTTC

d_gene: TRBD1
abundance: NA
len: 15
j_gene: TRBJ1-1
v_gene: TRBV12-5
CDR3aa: CASGTGQGGNTEAFF
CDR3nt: TGTGCTAGTGGCACGGGACAGGGGGGAAACACTGAAGCTTTCTTT

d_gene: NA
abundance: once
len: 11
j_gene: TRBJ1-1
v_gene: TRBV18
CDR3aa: CASSQQFEAFF
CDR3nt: TGTGCCAGCTCACAACAGTTTGAAGCTTTCTTT

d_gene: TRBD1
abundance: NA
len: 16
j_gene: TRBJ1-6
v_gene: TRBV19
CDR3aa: CASSIKGGQYNSPLHF
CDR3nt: TGTGCCAGTAGTATTAAGGGGGGACAGTATAATTCACCCCTCCACTTT

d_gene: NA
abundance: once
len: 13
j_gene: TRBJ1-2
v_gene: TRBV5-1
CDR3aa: CASSLIPANGYTF
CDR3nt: TGCGCCAGCAGCTTGATACCCGCGAATGGCTACACCTTC

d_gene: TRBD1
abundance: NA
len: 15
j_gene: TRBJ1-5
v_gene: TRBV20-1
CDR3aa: CSASTQDRGDQPQHF
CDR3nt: TGCAGTGCTAGTACTCAGGACAGGGGCGATCAGCCCCAGCATTTT

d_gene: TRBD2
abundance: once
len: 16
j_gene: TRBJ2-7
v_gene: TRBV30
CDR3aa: CAWSVEGSWSGNEQYF
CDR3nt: TGTGCCTGGAGTGTGGAGGGGTCTTGGAGCGGGAACGAGCAGTACTTC

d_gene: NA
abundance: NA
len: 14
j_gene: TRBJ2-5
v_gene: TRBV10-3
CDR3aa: CAISESSGQETQYF
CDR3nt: TGTGCCATCAGTGAGTCGTCCGGGCAAGAGACCCAGTACTTC

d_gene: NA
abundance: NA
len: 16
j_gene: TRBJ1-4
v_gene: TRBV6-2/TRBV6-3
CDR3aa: CASSYSNGPTNEKLFF
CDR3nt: TGTGCCAGCAGTTACTCGAATGGGCCCACTAATGAAAAACTGTTTTTT

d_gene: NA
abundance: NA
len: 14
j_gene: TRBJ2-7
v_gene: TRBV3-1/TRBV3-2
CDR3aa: CASSQDGRGYEQYF
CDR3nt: TGTGCCAGCAGCCAAGACGGTAGGGGATACGAGCAGTACTTC

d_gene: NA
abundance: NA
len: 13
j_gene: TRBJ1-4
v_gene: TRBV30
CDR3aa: CAWLRHTGGKLFF
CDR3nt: TGTGCCTGGCTGCGCCACACCGGCGGAAAACTGTTTTTT

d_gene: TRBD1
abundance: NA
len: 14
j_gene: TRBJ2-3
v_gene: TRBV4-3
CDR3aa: CASSQNRGRDTQYF
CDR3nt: TGCGCCAGCAGCCAGAACAGGGGGAGGGATACGCAGTATTTT

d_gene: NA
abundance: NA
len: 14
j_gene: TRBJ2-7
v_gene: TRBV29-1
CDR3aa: CSVLSRTNSYEQYF
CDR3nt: TGCAGCGTTCTAAGCAGGACTAACTCCTACGAGCAGTACTTC

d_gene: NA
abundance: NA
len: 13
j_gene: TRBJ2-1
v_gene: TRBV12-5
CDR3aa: CASGLPRDNEQFF
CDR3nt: TGTGCTAGTGGTTTGCCCCGGGACAATGAGCAGTTCTTC

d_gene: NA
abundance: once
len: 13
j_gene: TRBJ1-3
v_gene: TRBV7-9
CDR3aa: CASSPDMGNTIYF
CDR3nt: TGTGCCAGCAGCCCAGACATGGGCAACACCATATATTTT

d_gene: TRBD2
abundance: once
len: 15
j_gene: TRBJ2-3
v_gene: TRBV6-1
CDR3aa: CASSERPGGADTQYF
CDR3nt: TGTGCCAGCAGTGAAAGGCCGGGAGGGGCAGATACGCAGTATTTT

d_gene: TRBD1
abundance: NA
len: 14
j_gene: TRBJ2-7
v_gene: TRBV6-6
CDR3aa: CASKPGQGLYEQYF
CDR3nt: TGTGCCAGCAAGCCGGGACAGGGACTCTACGAGCAGTACTTC

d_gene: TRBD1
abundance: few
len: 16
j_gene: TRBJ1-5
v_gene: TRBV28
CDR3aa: CASSLTGTGGFQPQHF
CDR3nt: TGTGCCAGCAGTTTAACCGGGACAGGGGGCTTCCAGCCCCAGCATTTT

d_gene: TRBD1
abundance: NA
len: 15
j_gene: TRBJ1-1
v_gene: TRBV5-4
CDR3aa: CASSLGDRTVTEAFF
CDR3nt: TGTGCCAGCAGCTTGGGGGACAGGACCGTCACTGAAGCTTTCTTT

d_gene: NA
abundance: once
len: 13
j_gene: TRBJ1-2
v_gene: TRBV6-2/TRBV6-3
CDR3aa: CASSYGQDYGYTF
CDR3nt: TGTGCCAGCAGTTACGGGCAGGACTATGGCTACACCTTC

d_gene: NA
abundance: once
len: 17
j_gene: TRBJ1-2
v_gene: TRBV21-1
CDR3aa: CASSRGVTRGANYGYTF
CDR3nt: TGTGCCAGCAGCAGGGGGGTCACCCGGGGAGCTAACTATGGCTACACCTTC

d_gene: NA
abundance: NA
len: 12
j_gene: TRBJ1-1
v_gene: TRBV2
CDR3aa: CATHGVVTEAFF
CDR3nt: TGTGCCACCCACGGGGTAGTAACTGAAGCTTTCTTT

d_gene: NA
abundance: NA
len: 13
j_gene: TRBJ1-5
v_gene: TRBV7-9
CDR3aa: CASSWEGRGPQHF
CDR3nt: TGTGCCAGCAGCTGGGAGGGGCGTGGGCCCCAGCATTTT

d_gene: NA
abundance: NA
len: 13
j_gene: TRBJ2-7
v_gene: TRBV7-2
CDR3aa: CASSRSGTYEQYF
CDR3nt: TGTGCCAGCAGCCGCTCAGGGACCTACGAGCAGTACTTC

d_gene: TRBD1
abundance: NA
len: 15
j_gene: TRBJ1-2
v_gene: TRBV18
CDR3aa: CASSRTDRGQYGYTF
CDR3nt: TGTGCCAGCTCCAGGACGGACAGGGGGCAGTATGGCTACACCTTC

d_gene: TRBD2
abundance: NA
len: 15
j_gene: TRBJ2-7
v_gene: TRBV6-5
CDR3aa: CASSSGTSGFYEQYF
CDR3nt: TGTGCCAGCAGTTCCGGGACTAGCGGGTTCTACGAGCAGTACTTC

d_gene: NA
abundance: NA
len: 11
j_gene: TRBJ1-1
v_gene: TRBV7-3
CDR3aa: CASSSDLEAFF
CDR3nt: TGTGCCAGCAGCTCCGATCTAGAAGCTTTCTTT

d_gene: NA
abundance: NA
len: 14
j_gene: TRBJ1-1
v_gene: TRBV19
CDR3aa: CASSIGDLNTEAFF
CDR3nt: TGTGCCAGTAGTATTGGGGACTTGAACACTGAAGCTTTCTTT

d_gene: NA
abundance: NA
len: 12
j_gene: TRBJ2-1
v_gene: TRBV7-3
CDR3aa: CASSSWSGGWFF
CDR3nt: TGTGCCAGCAGCTCCTGGTCCGGAGGTTGGTTCTTC

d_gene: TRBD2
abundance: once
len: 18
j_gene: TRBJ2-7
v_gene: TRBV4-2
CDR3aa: CASSQDVGTSGGAYEQYF
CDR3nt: TGTGCCAGCAGCCAAGATGTCGGGACTAGCGGGGGGGCCTACGAGCAGTACTTC

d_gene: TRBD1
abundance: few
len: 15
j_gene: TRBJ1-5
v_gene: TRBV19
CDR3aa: CASSSDRTTSQPQHF
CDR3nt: TGTGCCAGTAGTTCGGACAGGACTACAAGTCAGCCCCAGCATTTT

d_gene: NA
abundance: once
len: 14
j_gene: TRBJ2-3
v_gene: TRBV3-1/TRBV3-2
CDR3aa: CASARALSTDTQYF
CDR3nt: TGTGCCAGCGCCCGAGCCTTAAGCACAGATACGCAGTATTTT

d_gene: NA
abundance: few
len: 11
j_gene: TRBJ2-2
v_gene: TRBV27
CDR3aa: CASSYGGELFF
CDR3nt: TGTGCCAGCAGTTACGGCGGGGAGCTGTTTTTT

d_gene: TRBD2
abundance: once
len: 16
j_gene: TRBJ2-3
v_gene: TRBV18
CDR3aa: CASSPTSGGAADTQYF
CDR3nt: TGTGCCAGCTCACCGACTAGCGGGGGGGCCGCAGATACGCAGTATTTT

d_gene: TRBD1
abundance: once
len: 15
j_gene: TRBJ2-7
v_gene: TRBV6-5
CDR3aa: CASRNRGLSSYEQYF
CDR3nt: TGTGCCAGCAGGAACAGGGGGTTGAGCTCCTACGAGCAGTACTTC

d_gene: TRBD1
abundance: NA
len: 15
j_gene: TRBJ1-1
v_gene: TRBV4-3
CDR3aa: CASSQERGTGQKAFF
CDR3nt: TGCGCCAGCAGCCAAGAGCGAGGTACGGGACAGAAAGCTTTCTTT